A selection of T cell receptor beta chains follows, all from one sample in a study of response to subunit inactivated influenza vaccine. From the RT-PCR reads, TCRdb called clonotypes with MiXCR, one entry per CDR3 protein. The table includes about half a million distinct CDR3 sequences, 11% detected once. Sample: PBMCs from blood, taken around seven weeks after vaccination. Source of these receptors: a man aged 50 or older who received an inactivated influenza vaccine. Both conserved end residues are part of each CDR3. A D gene is named only where the DNA matches it firmly. Clone size is shown for a subset of rows, as once, few, many or a class of expanded clone.

D gene | J gene | V gene | clone size | CDR3 protein | CDR3 DNA
TRBD1 | TRBJ2-3 | TRBV13 | few | CASGTGRQGNPDTQYF | TGTGCCAGCGGAACCGGTCGACAGGGTAACCCAGATACGCAGTATTTT
TRBD2 | TRBJ2-1 | TRBV12-3/TRBV12-4 | many | CASRGGGRYNEQFF | TGTGCCAGCAGAGGCGGGGGGCGTTACAATGAGCAGTTCTTC
- | TRBJ2-3 | TRBV7-9 | - | CASSSVRSRTDTQYF | TGTGCCAGCAGCTCGGTCAGAAGCCGTACAGATACGCAGTATTTT
TRBD1 | TRBJ1-6 | TRBV6-5 | many | CASSYLIGTGSSRLSPLHF | TGTGCCAGCAGTTACTTAATCGGGACAGGGAGTAGTAGATTGTCACCCCTCCACTTT
- | TRBJ1-1 | TRBV12-3/TRBV12-4 | - | CASTLSVSMNTEAFF | TGTGCCAGCACCTTGTCGGTCTCGATGAACACTGAAGCTTTCTTT
- | TRBJ1-2 | TRBV20-1 | few | CSASPFSGSLYGYTF | TGCAGTGCTAGCCCCTTTTCGGGCAGCCTCTATGGCTACACCTTC
- | TRBJ2-7 | TRBV10-3 | - | CAISGPITSQGSAQYF | TGTGCCATCAGCGGACCGATTACCTCCCAGGGGTCGGCGCAGTACTTC
TRBD1 | TRBJ1-6 | TRBV6-1 | many | CASSITGGVFNSPLHF | TGTGCCAGCAGCATTACAGGGGGCGTTTTTAATTCACCCCTCCACTTT
- | TRBJ2-7 | TRBV28 | many | CASSFTRMAYEQYF | TGTGCCAGCAGTTTCACTAGGATGGCCTACGAGCAGTACTTC
- | TRBJ2-7 | TRBV18 | - | CASSSQPTGMREQYF | TGTGCCAGCTCATCTCAACCGACGGGGATGAGGGAGCAGTACTTC
- | TRBJ2-1 | TRBV3-1 | many | CASSHGGSYNEQFF | TGTGCCAGCAGCCACGGGGGTTCCTACAATGAGCAGTTCTTC
- | TRBJ2-7 | TRBV4-2 | - | CASSLGDRDPKAAYEQYF | TGTGCCAGCAGCCTAGGGGACCGGGATCCCAAGGCGGCCTACGAGCAGTACTTC
- | TRBJ2-7 | TRBV1 | few | CTSSQNQGLADSYEQYF | TGCACCAGCAGCCAAAATCAGGGACTAGCGGACTCCTACGAGCAGTACTTC
- | TRBJ1-3 | TRBV15 | - | CATSRGPSSGNTIYF | TGTGCCACCAGCAGAGGCCCAAGCTCTGGAAACACCATATATTTT
- | TRBJ2-2 | TRBV28 | few | CASSFQGPNTGELFF | TGTGCCAGCAGTTTTCAGGGCCCGAACACCGGGGAGCTGTTTTTT
TRBD1 | TRBJ1-1 | TRBV12-3/TRBV12-4 | many | CASFTDRGLLYTEAFF | TGTGCCAGCTTCACCGACAGGGGGCTTTTGTACACTGAAGCTTTCTTT
- | TRBJ2-1 | TRBV6-1 | - | CASQEQSSYNEQFF | TGTGCCAGCCAGGAGCAGAGCTCCTACAATGAGCAGTTCTTC
- | TRBJ2-3 | TRBV9 | - | CASPQSESTDTQYF | TGTGCCAGCCCCCAAAGCGAGAGCACAGATACGCAGTATTTT
- | TRBJ1-2 | TRBV6-5 | - | CASNLLPAGPNYGYTF | TGTGCCAGCAACTTACTCCCGGCTGGGCCTAACTATGGCTACACCTTC
- | TRBJ1-5 | TRBV10-3 | few | CAISAADNQPQHF | TGTGCCATCAGTGCTGCAGACAATCAGCCCCAGCATTTT
- | TRBJ1-6 | TRBV12-3/TRBV12-4 | many | CASSLTGFPNSPLHF | TGTGCCAGCAGTTTGACGGGTTTCCCGAATTCACCCCTCCACTTT
- | TRBJ1-5 | TRBV20-1 | many | CSARGTGRQPQHF | TGCAGTGCTAGAGGAACTGGTAGGCAGCCCCAGCATTTT